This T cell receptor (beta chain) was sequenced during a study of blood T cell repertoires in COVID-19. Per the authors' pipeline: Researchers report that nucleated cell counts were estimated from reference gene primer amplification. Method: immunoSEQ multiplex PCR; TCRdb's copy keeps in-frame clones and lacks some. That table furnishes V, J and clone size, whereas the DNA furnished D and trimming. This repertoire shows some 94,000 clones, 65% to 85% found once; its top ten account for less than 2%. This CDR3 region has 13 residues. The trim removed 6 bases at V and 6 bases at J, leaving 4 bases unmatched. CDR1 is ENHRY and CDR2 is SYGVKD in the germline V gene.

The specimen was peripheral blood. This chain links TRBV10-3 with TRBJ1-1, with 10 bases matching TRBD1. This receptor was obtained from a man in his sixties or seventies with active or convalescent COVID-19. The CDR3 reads CAISGQGVAEAFF. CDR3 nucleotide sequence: TGTGCCATCAGCGGACAGGGGGTCGCTGAAGCTTTCTTT.